Following are 29 T cell receptor beta chains from one sample sequenced in a study of CD8+ T cells in alopecia areata. After isolation, RNA underwent reverse transcription to generate cDNA as the sequencing template. The data were produced by immunoSEQ multiplex PCR, yet TCRdb's version contains in-frame clones alone and is incomplete. The repertoire includes 150,000 to 250,000 clones, roughly 64% of them detected once, and approximately 5.1% sits in the top ten. Treatment indicated: oral pan-JAK inhibitor, 5-10 mg twice daily. The sequences come from CD4+ T cells sorted from blood, collected at week 24, from a patient treated with tofacitinib. Receptors originate from a human donor with alopecia areata.

Only a few counts were recorded for this clone. The chain combines TRBV7-9 with TRBJ2-6; D unresolved. CDR3 length equals 16 residues. Germline assignment: CDR1 SEHNR and CDR2 FQNEAQ (reference sequence). Trimming stripped 4 bases from V and 4 bases from J, with 14 bases between. The CDR3 coding sequence is TGTGCCAGCAGCTCCCGAACCGTATTCGGGGCCAACGTCCTGACTTTC. It codes for CASSSRTVFGANVLTF.

This rearrangement joins TRBV5-1 to TRBJ1-1, with a tentative D call TRBD1 (6 bases). V dropped 7 bases and J dropped 9 bases, with 19 bases sitting between them. Per germline, CDR1 SGHRS and CDR2 YFSETQ. CDR3 length: 13 amino acids. The CDR3 is CASASQGEGKAFF. CDR3 nucleotides: TGCGCCAGCGCCTCACAGGGTGAGGGCAAAGCTTTCTTT.

This chain joins TRBV29-1 and TRBJ2-7; D possibly corresponds to TRBD1 (5 bases). V was cut by 7 bases and J by 3 bases, with 13 bases left in between. Germline assignment: CDR1 SQVTM and CDR2 ANQGSEA. This CDR3 has 12 amino acids. The CDR3 DNA is TGCAGCGGTCTGACAGATTTCTACGAGCAGTACTTC. This translates into CSGLTDFYEQYF.

This clone was observed at least ten times. J is TRBJ2-3 and V is TRBV13; D is unclear. V was pared by 6 bases and J by 6 bases, with 13 bases between. The germline CDR1 and CDR2 sequences are PRHDT and FYEKMQ (reference sequence). This CDR3 is 13 amino acids long. The CDR3, as DNA: TGTGCCAGCAGTAGGTTACGACCCGATACGCAGTATTTT. This sequence encodes CASSRLRPDTQYF.

CDR3 DNA: TGTGCCAGCAGCGCGGGACTAGCGGGCTACGAGCAGTACTTC. Translating it yields CASSAGLAGYEQYF. The rearrangement joins TRBV9 to TRBJ2-7; TRBD2 agrees at 12 bases. The CDR3 contains 14 residues. Germline V lookup: CDR1 SGDLS, CDR2 YYNGEE. With 3 bases clipped from V and 3 bases from J, the junction kept 1 base outside the gene matches. The full variable domain, completed using reference TRBV9 and TRBJ2-7, is DSGVTQTPKHLITATGQRVTLRCSPRSGDLSVYWYQQSLDQGLQFLIQYYNGEERAKGNILERFSAQQFPDLHSELNLSSLELGDSALYFCASSAGLAGYEQYFGPGTRLTVT.

The V and J genes are TRBV29-1 and TRBJ1-4, with 9 bases aligning to TRBD1. The germline CDR1 and CDR2 sequences are SQVTM and ANQGSEA. CDR3 length: 14 amino acids. V lost 7 bases, J lost 7 bases, and 10 bases stayed unmatched. The CDR3 region is CSARIQGAFEKLFF. Written as DNA, the CDR3 is TGCAGCGCCCGGATACAGGGGGCGTTTGAAAAACTGTTTTTT.

The chain carries TRBV7-2 and TRBJ2-1, with TRBD2 identical over 14 bases. This CDR3 comprises 15 residues. CDR1 and CDR2 (germline): SGHTA, FQGNSA. Trimming took 5 bases from V and 8 from J; bases not matched to a gene: 5. The CDR3 coding sequence is TGTGCCAGCAGCGGGGGACTAGCGGGAGTTGATGAGCAGTTCTTC. It is translated as CASSGGLAGVDEQFF. The full variable domain, rest sourced from reference TRBV7-2 and TRBJ2-1, is GAGVSQSPSNKVTEKGKDVELRCDPISGHTALYWYRQSLGQGLEFLIYFQGNSAPDKSGLPSDRFSAERTGGSVSTLTIQRTQQEDSAVYLCASSGGLAGVDEQFFGPGTRLTVL.

The rearrangement uses TRBV2 and TRBJ2-5; either TRBD1 or TRBD2 may fit D (5 bases each). The CDR3 loop spans 14 amino acids. CDR1 is SNHLY and CDR2 is FYNNEI in the germline V gene. Trimming pared 8 bases from V and 0 bases from J, leaving 13 bases between. CDR3 loop: CASSGRTYQETQYF. The CDR3 region has the DNA TGTGCCAGCTCGGGACGGACGTACCAAGAGACCCAGTACTTC. Complete variable domain (other parts from reference TRBV2 and TRBJ2-5): EPEVTQTPSHQVTQMGQEVILRCVPISNHLYFYWYRQILGQKVEFLVSFYNNEISEKSEIFDDQFSVERPDGSNFTLKIRSTKLEDSAMYFCASSGRTYQETQYFGPGTRLLVL.

The chain has TRBV10-3 and TRBJ2-5; TRBD2 is a possible D gene (6 bases). Trimming took off 4 bases at V and 2 bases at J, with 17 bases between the two ends. Germline V gives CDR1 ENHRY, CDR2 SYGVKD. The CDR3 is made up of 16 amino acids. The chain's CDR3 is CAISVGVGGLQETQYF. The CDR3 DNA is TGTGCCATCAGTGTGGGAGTTGGGGGACTTCAAGAGACCCAGTACTTC.

The table lists this clone with a few counts. The rearrangement uses TRBV30 and TRBJ2-3; D remains unclear. This CDR3 is built from 14 residues. Germline values: CDR1 GTSNPN, CDR2 SVGIG (reference sequence). The germline V and J ends were trimmed by 1 base and 0 bases, with 8 bases remaining between them. In DNA form, the CDR3 reads TGTGCCTGGAGTGGCGGCCTTAGCACAGATACGCAGTATTTT. Translated: CAWSGGLSTDTQYF. Combining the CDR3 with reference TRBV30 and TRBJ2-3 gives the whole variable domain SQTIHQWPATLVQPVGSPLSLECTVEGTSNPNLYWYRQAAGRGLQLLFYSVGIGQISSEVPQNLSASRPQDRQFILSSKKLLLSDSGFYLCAWSGGLSTDTQYFGPGTRLTVL.

Only one count was recorded for this clone. CDR3 DNA: TGTGCCAGCAGTTTATCCGGACAGGGGGCCTACAATCAGCCCCAGCATTTT. This codes for CASSLSGQGAYNQPQHF. The rearrangement links TRBV27 to TRBJ1-5; 11 bases fit TRBD1. The germline V gene has CDR1 MNHEY and CDR2 SMNVEV (reference sequence). The CDR3 runs to 17 residues. The trim removed 0 bases at V and 3 bases at J, leaving 4 bases unmatched.

The rearrangement links TRBV5-1 to TRBJ2-5, with D perhaps matching TRBD1 (5 bases). Germline V CDR1 and CDR2: SGHRS, YFSETQ. This CDR3 contains 12 residues. V shed 4 bases and J shed 7 bases, with 11 bases lying between them. In DNA form, the CDR3 reads TGCGCCAGCAGCCTCGAAGACAGGACCCAGTACTTC. It translates to CASSLEDRTQYF. Full variable domain (missing parts from reference TRBV5-1 and TRBJ2-5): KAGVTQTPRYLIKTRGQQVTLSCSPISGHRSVSWYQQTPGQGLQFLFEYFSETQRNKGNFPGRFSGRQFSNSRSEMNVSTLELGDSALYLCASSLEDRTQYFGPGTRLLVL.

J is TRBJ2-1 and V is TRBV5-1, with D unresolved. There are 11 residues in the CDR3. The germline V gene encodes CDR1 SGHRS and CDR2 YFSETQ. With 5 bases removed from V and 4 bases from J, the gap between germline ends came to 4 bases. This chain's CDR3 is CASSEYNEQFF. CDR3 sequence (DNA): TGCGCCAGCAGTGAGTACAATGAGCAGTTCTTC.

This clone has just a few counts. This chain uses TRBV2 with TRBJ2-5; the D gene is possibly TRBD2 (5 bases). V dropped 7 bases and J dropped 5 bases, with 11 bases sitting between them. This CDR3 spans 12 amino acids. Germline lookup yields CDR1 SNHLY and CDR2 FYNNEI. CDR3 sequence: CASTEGPETQYF. The CDR3 DNA reads TGTGCCAGCACAGAGGGTCCGGAGACCCAGTACTTC.

This clone was detected only a few times. The chain recombines TRBV14 with TRBJ1-1; a possible D gene is TRBD1 (6 bases). Trimming shortened V by 2 bases and J by 4 bases, and 14 bases separated the two germline ends. The length of the CDR3 is 15 residues. CDR1 and CDR2 (germline): SGHDN, FVKESK. As DNA, the CDR3 is TGTGCCAGCAGCCAATTTAACAGGGTGGGCACTGAAGCTTTCTTT. Its translation: CASSQFNRVGTEAFF.

The gene calls are TRBV5-1 and TRBJ2-5; unclear D gene. Looked up from germline, CDR1 is SGHRS and CDR2 is YFSETQ. V lost 1 base to trimming and J lost 5 bases, with 9 bases between them. CDR3 length: 13 residues. The CDR3 is CASSLMVSETQYF. The CDR3 nucleotides are TGCGCCAGCAGCTTGATGGTTTCCGAGACCCAGTACTTC.

A few counts support this clone. The rearrangement joins TRBV10-3 to TRBJ1-5, with D perhaps matching TRBD1 (6 bases). The CDR3 loop spans 13 amino acids. V dropped 6 bases and J dropped 4 bases, with 10 bases sitting between them. Germline values: CDR1 ENHRY, CDR2 SYGVKD. CDR3: CAISRDTNQPQHF. As DNA, the CDR3 is TGTGCCATCAGCCGGGACACAAATCAGCCCCAGCATTTT.

CDR3 loop: CASSLAGQGNEKLFF. The CDR3 bases are TGCGCCAGCAGCTTGGCTGGACAGGGAAATGAAAAACTGTTTTTT. The chain joins TRBV5-1 to TRBJ1-4, with 8 bases identical to TRBD1. The CDR3 is 15 amino acids. Losses at the gene ends were 0 bases for V and 5 bases for J; bases not matched to a gene: 3. The germline V gene has CDR1 SGHRS and CDR2 YFSETQ.

The chain joins TRBV28 to TRBJ1-2; TRBD1 matches 9 bases. Per the germline V gene, CDR1 is MDHEN and CDR2 is SYDVKM. The ends lost 7 bases at V and 4 bases at J; junction bases unmatched: 10. The CDR3 extends over 15 amino acids. CDR3 bases: TGTGCCAGCACTTTCCGGGACAGGGACCTCTATGGCTACACCTTC. Protein sequence: CASTFRDRDLYGYTF.

The chain is built from TRBV5-6 and TRBJ2-7; 7 bases line up with TRBD1. J lost 0 bases, V lost 4 bases, and 7 bases had no gene match. The CDR3 spans 15 residues. CDR1 is SGHDT and CDR2 is YYEEEE in the germline V gene. The CDR3 DNA reads TGTGCCAGCAGCGACGGGACAGTACGCTCCTACGAGCAGTACTTC. Protein product: CASSDGTVRSYEQYF. The complete variable domain, with remaining parts taken from reference TRBV5-6 and TRBJ2-7, reads DAGVTQSPTHLIKTRGQQVTLRCSPKSGHDTVSWYQQALGQGPQFIFQYYEEEERQRGNFPDRFSGHQFPNYSSELNVNALLLGDSALYLCASSDGTVRSYEQYFGPGTRLTVT.

This clone was found a few times. The V call is TRBV7-9, the J call TRBJ1-2; D is ambiguous. This CDR3 has 16 residues. With 1 base removed from V and 5 bases from J, the gap between germline ends came to 17 bases. In germline, CDR1 is SEHNR, CDR2 FQNEAQ (reference sequence). The DNA of the CDR3 is TGTGCCAGCAGCTTAGTATCTTTGTCAGGAAGGTATGGCTACACCTTC. This gives the protein CASSLVSLSGRYGYTF.

The chain couples TRBV19 to TRBJ2-7; the D is unclear. Germline CDR1 LNHDA, CDR2 SQIVND (reference sequence). The ends were cut back, 3 bases at V and 0 bases at J, with 9 bases in the middle. CDR3 size: 14 residues. The CDR3, as DNA: TGTGCCAGTAGTATTGGCTCGAGCTCCTACGAGCAGTACTTC. It is translated as CASSIGSSSYEQYF.

The J gene is TRBJ1-2, the V gene TRBV29-1; 10 nucleotides match TRBD1. Germline V gene sequence: CDR1 SQVTM, CDR2 ANQGSEA. The CDR3 has 11 amino acids. The junction had 3 bases not matched to a gene; V was cut back by 6 bases and J by 8 bases. DNA of the CDR3: TGCAGCGTCCGACAGGGGGCCGGCTACACCTTC. Translating gives CSVRQGAGYTF.

The genes are TRBV7-9 and TRBJ1-2; D may be TRBD1 (6 bases). The CDR3 is 15 amino acids. Germline V gene data show CDR1 as SEHNR and CDR2 as FQNEAQ (reference sequence). Deletions cut 6 bases from V and 5 bases from J, with 19 bases between. The CDR3 DNA follows: TGTGCCAGCAGACCTAGGCAGGGGAAGATTTATGGCTACACCTTC. Amino acids: CASRPRQGKIYGYTF.

In this sample, this clone turned up a few times. The chain uses TRBV7-2 and TRBJ1-5; D remains ambiguous. CDR3 size: 16 residues. Germline lookup yields CDR1 SGHTA and CDR2 FQGNSA. V lost 1 base and J lost 7, with 17 bases in between. Here the CDR3 DNA reads TGTGCCAGCAGCTTAGATGGGTTTTCAAGTGGCCAGCCCCAGCATTTT. Translation gives CASSLDGFSSGQPQHF.

The CDR3 reads CASSRILLAGGGTGELFF. CDR3 nucleotide sequence: TGTGCCAGCAGTCGGATACTACTAGCGGGAGGTGGGACCGGGGAGCTGTTTTTT. The chain carries TRBV27 and TRBJ2-2, with 12 bases aligning to TRBD2. Germline V gene sequence: CDR1 MNHEY, CDR2 SMNVEV (reference sequence). This CDR3 has 18 amino acids. The V segment lost 5 bases and the J segment 5 bases; nucleotides outside the gene matches: 12.

A few counts support this clone. The J gene is TRBJ2-7, the V gene TRBV7-2, with 8 bases matching TRBD1. Germline assignment: CDR1 SGHTA and CDR2 FQGNSA. The CDR3 loop spans 14 amino acids. V shed 3 bases and J 4 bases; nucleotides not matched to a gene: 5. The CDR3 nucleotides are TGTGCCAGCAGCTTTAACAGGGGGGAGTACGAGCAGTACTTC. Residues: CASSFNRGEYEQYF. The complete variable domain, with remaining parts taken from reference TRBV7-2 and TRBJ2-7, reads GAGVSQSPSNKVTEKGKDVELRCDPISGHTALYWYRQSLGQGLEFLIYFQGNSAPDKSGLPSDRFSAERTGGSVSTLTIQRTQQEDSAVYLCASSFNRGEYEQYFGPGTRLTVT.

The gene calls are TRBV25-1 and TRBJ2-7, with a weak D call TRBD1 (5 bases). The CDR3 is made up of 13 amino acids. With 6 bases removed from V and 2 bases from J, the gap between germline ends came to 11 bases. Germline V gene lookup returns CDR1 MGHDK and CDR2 SYGVNS. The DNA for the CDR3 is TGTGCCAGCAGACCTCAACAGGCCTACGAGCAGTACTTC. It translates to CASRPQQAYEQYF.

This clone has only a few counts. This chain connects TRBV7-2 to TRBJ2-3; 10 bases fit TRBD2. With 3 bases clipped from V and 12 bases from J, the junction kept 9 bases outside the gene matches. There are 14 residues in the CDR3. Germline values: CDR1 SGHTA, CDR2 FQGNSA. This CDR3 is CASSLVGSGRSQYF. CDR3 coding DNA: TGTGCCAGCAGCTTGGTCGGTAGCGGGAGGTCCCAGTATTTT.